A selection of T cell receptor beta chains follows, all from one sample in a study of response to subunit inactivated influenza vaccine. TCRdb re-derived calls from the RT-PCR reads in MiXCR, one entry per CDR3 protein. In the table there are about 300,000 distinct CDR3 sequences, 20% to 25% of which are singletons. The material was PBMCs from blood, obtained less than 22 months after vaccination. These receptors were taken from a man aged 50 to 69 who received an inactivated influenza vaccine. The CDR3 runs from the conserved cysteine through the conserved F or W. Fields, in order: CDR3 DNA, CDR3 protein, J gene, V gene, clone size, D gene. A D gene is named only where the DNA matches it firmly. The size of a clone is reported for some rows only, either as once, few or many, or as a class for expanded clones.

TGTGCCAGTAGTATAGGACCGTTTGACTCCTACGAGCAGTACTTC | CASSIGPFDSYEQYF | TRBJ2-7 | TRBV19 | few | .
TGTGCCAGCAGTTTACGTGGGCCCCGGGGCTACACCTTC | CASSLRGPRGYTF | TRBJ1-2 | TRBV28 | . | .
TGCAGTGCTAGAACCACGGGACAGGTAAATCAGCCCCAGCATTTT | CSARTTGQVNQPQHF | TRBJ1-5 | TRBV20-1 | few | TRBD1
TGTGCCAGCAGCGTAGGAGGTGGGCACTTCGTCGAGCAGTACTTC | CASSVGGGHFVEQYF | TRBJ2-7 | TRBV9 | few | .
TGTGCCAGCTCATCCCAGGGGGAAAAGTACGAGCAGTACTTC | CASSSQGEKYEQYF | TRBJ2-7 | TRBV18 | few | TRBD1
TGTGCCAGCAGTGGATGGGAGGGTCGAGGCGGTCAGCCCCAGCATTTT | CASSGWEGRGGQPQHF | TRBJ1-5 | TRBV2 | . | .
TGTGCCAGCAGCTTAGATTTAGCGGGAGACTACGAGCAGTACTTC | CASSLDLAGDYEQYF | TRBJ2-7 | TRBV7-6 | few | TRBD2
TGTGCCAGCAGTTTAGAGAGGACAGTTAATTCACCCCTCCACTTT | CASSLERTVNSPLHF | TRBJ1-6 | TRBV12-3/TRBV12-4 | . | .
TGCAGTGCTAGAGTTGGGGGAGGAGGCACGCAGTATTTT | CSARVGGGGTQYF | TRBJ2-3 | TRBV20-1 | . | .
TGTGCCAGCAGCTTAAGACACAGGGGGAACACTGAAGCTTTCTTT | CASSLRHRGNTEAFF | TRBJ1-1 | TRBV7-2 | many | TRBD1
TGTGCCAGCAGTTCCAGGACGAACACTGAAGCTTTCTTT | CASSSRTNTEAFF | TRBJ1-1 | TRBV25-1 | . | .
TGTGCCAGCGGTGGGGAATCTAACTATGGCTACACCTTC | CASGGESNYGYTF | TRBJ1-2 | TRBV9 | . | .
TGTGCCAGCAGTGGTAGGACAGGGGCCCATCGCGAGCAGTACTTC | CASSGRTGAHREQYF | TRBJ2-7 | TRBV6-1 | . | TRBD1
TGCAGTGCCCTGAAAGGGGGGACCGTGAACACTGAAGCTTTCTTT | CSALKGGTVNTEAFF | TRBJ1-1 | TRBV20-1 | . | .
TGTGCCAGCTCACCAGGCAGGATAATCTCTGGGGCCAACGTCCTGACTTTC | CASSPGRIISGANVLTF | TRBJ2-6 | TRBV18 | . | .
TGCGCCAGCAGCCGCAAGGTGTCGGCTGGGGGGGTGAACACTGAAGCTTTCTTT | CASSRKVSAGGVNTEAFF | TRBJ1-1 | TRBV5-1 | few | .
TGCGCCAGCAGCCCGGGCCATAATAGCAATCAGCCCCAGCATTTT | CASSPGHNSNQPQHF | TRBJ1-5 | TRBV5-1 | many | .
TGTGCCAGCCGCAGACAGTCCGTCTACGAGCAGTACTTC | CASRRQSVYEQYF | TRBJ2-7 | TRBV12-3/TRBV12-4 | few | .
TGCAGTGCTAGTACGACATTACTTGCTGGGCCTAATTCACCCCTCCACTTT | CSASTTLLAGPNSPLHF | TRBJ1-6 | TRBV20-1 | few | .
TGTGCCAGCAGCCGACTAGCGGGGGCCACCGGGGAGCTGTTTTTT | CASSRLAGATGELFF | TRBJ2-2 | TRBV5-5 | few | TRBD2
TGTGCCAGCAGGCAACAGGGGGCCGGATTAGATACGCAGTATTTT | CASRQQGAGLDTQYF | TRBJ2-3 | TRBV6-1 | . | TRBD1
TGCAGCGTTGGGGGCAGGGGGCAGTACGAGCAGTACTTC | CSVGGRGQYEQYF | TRBJ2-7 | TRBV29-1 | . | TRBD1
TGTGCCAGCAGTGAAGCCTGGACAAGTAGCAATCAGCCCCAGCATTTT | CASSEAWTSSNQPQHF | TRBJ1-5 | TRBV2 | many | .
TGTGCCAGCTGGGAGGGCGGGGGCAGACATTATGGCTACACCTTC | CASWEGGGRHYGYTF | TRBJ1-2 | TRBV12-3/TRBV12-4 | few | .
TGTGCCAGCAGCCGGGGACAGTTGAGTTTCAATGAGCAGTTCTTC | CASSRGQLSFNEQFF | TRBJ2-1 | TRBV12-3/TRBV12-4 | many | TRBD1
TGTGCCAGCAGACGGGATTCGGGTTCACCCCTCCACTTT | CASRRDSGSPLHF | TRBJ1-6 | TRBV6-1 | few | .
TGCGCCAGCATTTCGTCGGACCTACTCGAAGCTTTCTTT | CASISSDLLEAFF | TRBJ1-1 | TRBV10-2 | . | .
TGCAGTGCTAAAAGACAGGGGACTAGTAATGAAAAACTGTTTTTT | CSAKRQGTSNEKLFF | TRBJ1-4 | TRBV20-1 | few | TRBD1
TGTGCCACTGGGACAGTCACTAGCACAGATACGCAGTATTTT | CATGTVTSTDTQYF | TRBJ2-3 | TRBV2 | . | TRBD1
TGTGCCAGCAGTTTTTTAGCGGTTTCCTACAATGAGCAGTTCTTC | CASSFLAVSYNEQFF | TRBJ2-1 | TRBV12-3/TRBV12-4 | . | .
TGTGCCAGCAATACCGGGGGACAGGGCTCCTACGAGCAGTACTTC | CASNTGGQGSYEQYF | TRBJ2-7 | TRBV25-1 | . | TRBD1
TGCAGTGCTAGGGATCTCGACCCCCCGTACAGTGAGCAGTTCTTC | CSARDLDPPYSEQFF | TRBJ2-1 | TRBV20-1 | . | .
TGCAGCGTGGGGGGGATTACCGGGACGCGGACCGGGGAGCTGTTTTTT | CSVGGITGTRTGELFF | TRBJ2-2 | TRBV29-1 | . | TRBD2
TGTGCCATCACCGAGGCGGGAGTGGTAGATACGCAGTATTTT | CAITEAGVVDTQYF | TRBJ2-3 | TRBV10-3 | few | TRBD2
TGTGCCAGCAAGGAGGATCCACAGAGGAATCAGCCCCAGCATTTT | CASKEDPQRNQPQHF | TRBJ1-5 | TRBV2 | . | .
TGTGCCAGCAGCTTAATCAGGGGAGAGACCCAGTACTTC | CASSLIRGETQYF | TRBJ2-5 | TRBV11-2 | few | .
TGTGCCAGCAGCGTAGTAGCGGGAGGGCGGGTAGATACGCAGTATTTT | CASSVVAGGRVDTQYF | TRBJ2-3 | TRBV7-2 | . | TRBD2
TGCAGTGCTAGCCCGGGCCTAGCGGACACAGATACGCAGTATTTT | CSASPGLADTDTQYF | TRBJ2-3 | TRBV20-1 | few | TRBD2
TGTGCCAGCAGCCAAGAAGAGGGGGTTTTCACCTACGAGCAGTACTTC | CASSQEEGVFTYEQYF | TRBJ2-7 | TRBV3-1 | . | .
TGTGCCAGCAGCTGGGGACTGACAGGGACCAGGAACACTGAAGCTTTCTTT | CASSWGLTGTRNTEAFF | TRBJ1-1 | TRBV5-6 | few | TRBD1
TGCAGTGCTAGGGGGGGACTAGCGGTTTACGAGCAGTACTTC | CSARGGLAVYEQYF | TRBJ2-7 | TRBV20-1 | few | TRBD2
TGTGCCAGCAGCTCCAAGCCTCTCTCCTACACTGAAGCTTTCTTT | CASSSKPLSYTEAFF | TRBJ1-1 | TRBV7-9 | many | .
TGTGCCAGCAGTAAACGGGGAGAGGGTGAAGCTTTCTTT | CASSKRGEGEAFF | TRBJ1-1 | TRBV2 | . | .
TGCGCCAGCACCCCGTTCGGGGGGGGCGCGAACACCGGGGAGCTGTTTTTT | CASTPFGGGANTGELFF | TRBJ2-2 | TRBV5-1 | few | TRBD2